Listed here are 3 T cell receptor beta chains from one sample, sequenced in a study of beta chain features in type 1 diabetes. TCRB transcripts that were expressed got sequenced, as all of the isolated RNA had been reverse transcribed. Libraries were prepared by immunoSEQ multiplex PCR; TCRdb keeps only in-frame clonotypes and omits some of them. This sample carries some 300,000 clones, approximately 8% of them seen once, and the ten largest clones take under 1.3%. Material: central memory CD4+ T cells from blood. The receptors were sampled from a woman in her late teens or twenties in good health.

The CDR3 is CASTGRPRAVAFF. Written as DNA, the CDR3 is TGCGCCAGCACTGGACGTCCGAGGGCGGTAGCTTTCTTT. This chain links TRBV10-2 with TRBJ1-1; unclear D gene. The V end lost 7 bases, the J end lost 10 bases, and 19 bases lay between the germline ends. The CDR3 is 13 amino acids. Germline CDR1 WSHSY, CDR2 SAAADI.

With regard to this clone: Other nucleotide sequences in the sample specify the same CDR3. The CDR3 here is CAWGRLGQATDTQYF. The CDR3 region has the DNA TGTGCCTGGGGTCGACTAGGGCAGGCAACGGATACGCAGTATTTT. The gene calls are TRBV30 and TRBJ2-3; D is perhaps TRBD2 (6 bases). CDR1 is GTSNPN and CDR2 is SVGIG in the germline V gene (reference sequence). V lost 5 bases, J lost 6 bases, and 21 bases lay in between. The CDR3 totals 15 residues.

This clone was detected only a few times. The rearrangement links TRBV30 to TRBJ1-5; D gene unclear. Trimming took off 2 bases at V and 5 bases at J, with 10 bases between the two ends. The CDR3 covers 13 residues. Per germline, CDR1 GTSNPN and CDR2 SVGIG (reference sequence). CDR3 residues: CAWSSKAYQPQHF. The CDR3 bases are TGTGCCTGGAGTAGTAAGGCGTATCAGCCCCAGCATTTT. Using reference TRBV30 and TRBJ1-5 for the parts outside the CDR3, the full variable domain is SQTIHQWPATLVQPVGSPLSLECTVEGTSNPNLYWYRQAAGRGLQLLFYSVGIGQISSEVPQNLSASRPQDRQFILSSKKLLLSDSGFYLCAWSSKAYQPQHFGDGTRLSIL.